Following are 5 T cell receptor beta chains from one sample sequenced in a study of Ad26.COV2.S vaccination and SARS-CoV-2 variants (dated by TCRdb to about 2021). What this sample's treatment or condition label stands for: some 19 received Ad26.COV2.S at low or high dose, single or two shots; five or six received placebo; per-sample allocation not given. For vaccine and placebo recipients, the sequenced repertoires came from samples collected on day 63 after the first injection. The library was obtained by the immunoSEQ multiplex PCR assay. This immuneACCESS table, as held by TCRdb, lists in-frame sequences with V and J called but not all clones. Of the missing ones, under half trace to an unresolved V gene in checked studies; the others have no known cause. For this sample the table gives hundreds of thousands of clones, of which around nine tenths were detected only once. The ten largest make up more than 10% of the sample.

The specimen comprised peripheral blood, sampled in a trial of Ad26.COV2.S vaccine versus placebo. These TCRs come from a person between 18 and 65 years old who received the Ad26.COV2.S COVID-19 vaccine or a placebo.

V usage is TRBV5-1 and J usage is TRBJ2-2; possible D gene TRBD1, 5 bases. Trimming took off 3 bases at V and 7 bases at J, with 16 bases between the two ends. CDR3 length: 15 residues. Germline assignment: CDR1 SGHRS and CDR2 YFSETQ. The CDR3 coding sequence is TGCGCCAGCAGCTACCTCTTGGGGCTCGGCGGGGAGCTGTTTTTT. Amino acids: CASSYLLGLGGELFF.

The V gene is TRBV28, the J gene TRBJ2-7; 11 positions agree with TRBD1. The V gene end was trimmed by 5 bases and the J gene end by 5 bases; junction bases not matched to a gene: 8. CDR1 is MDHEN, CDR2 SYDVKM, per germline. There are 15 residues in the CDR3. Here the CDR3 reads CASSPLDRGLHEQYF. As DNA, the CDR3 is TGTGCCAGCAGTCCCCTGGACAGGGGGCTCCACGAGCAGTACTTC.

The CDR3 protein is CATPGQGRPYEQYF. DNA of the CDR3: TGTGCCACGCCGGGACAGGGTAGACCCTACGAGCAGTACTTC. V gene TRBV30 combines with J gene TRBJ2-7; the match to TRBD1 covers 9 bases. Per the germline V gene, CDR1 is GTSNPN and CDR2 is SVGIG (reference sequence). The V segment lost 8 bases and the J segment 2 bases; nucleotides outside the gene matches: 10. CDR3 length: 14 amino acids.

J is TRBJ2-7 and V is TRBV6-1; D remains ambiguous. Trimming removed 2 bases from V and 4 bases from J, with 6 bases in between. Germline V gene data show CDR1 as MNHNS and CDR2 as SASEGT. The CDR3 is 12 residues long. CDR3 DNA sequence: TGTGCCAGCAGTGAAAATAAGTACGAGCAGTACTTC. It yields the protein CASSENKYEQYF.

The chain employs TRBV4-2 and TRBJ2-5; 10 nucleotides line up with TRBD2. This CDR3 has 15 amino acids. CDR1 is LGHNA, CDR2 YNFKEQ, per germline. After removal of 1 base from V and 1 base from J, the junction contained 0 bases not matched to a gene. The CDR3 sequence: CASSQVAGGQETQYF. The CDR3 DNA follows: TGTGCCAGCAGCCAAGTAGCGGGAGGCCAAGAGACCCAGTACTTC.